The text below deals with one TCR beta chain. Its antigen is unknown. Template switching by 5'RACE produced TCR cDNA, adding a universal primer site and UMIs. Via MiXCR, TCRdb re-called the 5' RACE reads, giving one row per CDR3 protein. The sample includes 610,000 or so distinct CDR3 sequences, roughly 12% of them seen just once. The sample is drawn from a study of T cells after yellow fever vaccination. Trimming shortened V by 8 bases and J by 2 bases, and 17 bases separated the two germline ends. There are 15 residues in the CDR3. Looked up from germline, CDR1 is SGHRS and CDR2 is YFSETQ. Study results and limitations: Post-booster samples contained most primary-vaccination clones (just under 98% CD4, roughly 88% CD8). Overlap between CD4 and CD8 compartments was detected for a small share of clonotypes. There was a possibility that FACS-sorted repertoires contained abundant clonotypes contaminating from the bulk population.

The specimen was PBMCs, collected on the day of the yellow fever booster vaccination. This chain joins TRBV5-1 and TRBJ2-1; weak D call: TRBD1 (6 bases). This receptor was identified in a young man who received the YFV17D yellow fever vaccine. The CDR3 nucleotides are TGCGCCAGTGCACAGGGTGTAGGGACCTACAATGAGCAGTTCTTC. Its translation is CASAQGVGTYNEQFF.